This T cell receptor beta chain originates from a study of response to subunit inactivated influenza vaccine. General study points: New T cells are recruited in small numbers by each seasonal influenza vaccination, according to the authors' suggestion.

With 3 bases clipped from V and 3 bases from J, the junction kept 14 bases outside the gene matches. The CDR3 spans 17 residues. Germline CDR1 and CDR2: SNHLY and FYNNEI. With respect to this clonotype: What it recognizes is unknown.

Using its own MiXCR run on the RT-PCR reads, TCRdb lists one record per CDR3 protein. Among some 640,000 distinct CDR3 sequences, around 14% were seen once, and the ten largest hold roughly 6.4%. The receptor comes from a man aged 45-60 years who received an inactivated influenza vaccine. This material consisted of PBMCs from blood, taken 14 to 15 days before vaccination. This rearrangement joins TRBV2 to TRBJ2-7, with 7 bases lining up with TRBD2. CDR3 coding DNA: TGTGCCAGCAGTGAGGATTTAGGAGGGAGGGCCGGCTACGAGCAGTACTTC. Protein product: CASSEDLGGRAGYEQYF.